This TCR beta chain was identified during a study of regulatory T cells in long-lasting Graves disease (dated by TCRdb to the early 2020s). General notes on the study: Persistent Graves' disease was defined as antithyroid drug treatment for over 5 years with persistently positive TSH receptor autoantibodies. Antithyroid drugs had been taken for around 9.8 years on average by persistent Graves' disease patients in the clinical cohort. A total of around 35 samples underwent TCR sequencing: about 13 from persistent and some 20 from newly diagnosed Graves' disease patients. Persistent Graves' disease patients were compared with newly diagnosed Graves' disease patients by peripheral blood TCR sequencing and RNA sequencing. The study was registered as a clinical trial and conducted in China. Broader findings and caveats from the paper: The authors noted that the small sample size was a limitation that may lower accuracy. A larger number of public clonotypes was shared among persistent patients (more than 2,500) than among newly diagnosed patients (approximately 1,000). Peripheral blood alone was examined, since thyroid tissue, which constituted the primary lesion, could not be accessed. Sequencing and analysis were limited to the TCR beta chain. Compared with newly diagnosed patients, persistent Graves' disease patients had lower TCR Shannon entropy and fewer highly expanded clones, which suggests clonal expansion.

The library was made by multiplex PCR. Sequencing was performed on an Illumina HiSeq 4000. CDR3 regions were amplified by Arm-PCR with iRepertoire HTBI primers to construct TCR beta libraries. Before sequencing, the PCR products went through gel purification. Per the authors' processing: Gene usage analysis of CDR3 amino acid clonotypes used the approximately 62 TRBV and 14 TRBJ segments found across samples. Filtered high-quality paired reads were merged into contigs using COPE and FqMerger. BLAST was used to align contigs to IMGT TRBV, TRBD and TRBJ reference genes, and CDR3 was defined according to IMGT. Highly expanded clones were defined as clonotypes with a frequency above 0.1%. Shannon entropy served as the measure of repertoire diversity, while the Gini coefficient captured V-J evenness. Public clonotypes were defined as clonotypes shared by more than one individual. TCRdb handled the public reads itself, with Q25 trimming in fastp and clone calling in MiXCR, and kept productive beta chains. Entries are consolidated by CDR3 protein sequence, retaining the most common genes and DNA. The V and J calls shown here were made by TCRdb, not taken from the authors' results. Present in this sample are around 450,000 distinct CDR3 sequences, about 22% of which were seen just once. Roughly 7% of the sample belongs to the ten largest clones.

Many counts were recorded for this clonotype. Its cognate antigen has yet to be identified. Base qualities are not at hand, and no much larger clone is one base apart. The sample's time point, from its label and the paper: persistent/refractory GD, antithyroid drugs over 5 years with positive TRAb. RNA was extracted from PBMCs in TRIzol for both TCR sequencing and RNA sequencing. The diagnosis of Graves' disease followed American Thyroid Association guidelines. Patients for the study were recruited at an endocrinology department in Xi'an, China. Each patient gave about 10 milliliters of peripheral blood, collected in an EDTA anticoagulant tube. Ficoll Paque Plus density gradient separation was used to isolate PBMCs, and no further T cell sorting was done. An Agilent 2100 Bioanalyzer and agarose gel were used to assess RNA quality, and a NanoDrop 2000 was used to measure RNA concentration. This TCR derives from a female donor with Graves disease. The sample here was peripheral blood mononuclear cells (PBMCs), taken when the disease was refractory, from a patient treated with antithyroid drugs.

The encoded CDR3 is CASSQTSHYEQYF. The nucleotides are TGTGCCAGCAGCCAAACGTCACACTACGAGCAGTACTTC. The chain is made from TRBV7-2 and TRBJ2-7; the D gene assignment is ambiguous. The CDR3 holds 13 amino acids from the cysteine to the phenylalanine. The CDR3 DNA has 39 bases and is translated from base 1. The trim is 5 bases for V and 3 bases for J, with a gap of 11 bases between the germline ends. From a lookup of the germline V gene, CDR1 and CDR2 are SGHTA and FQGNSA.